The following is a TCR beta chain sequence with its context. It has no known antigen specificity. Qualities for individual bases were not recorded, and no much larger clone is one base off. The record originates from a study of OX40 agonist ivuxolimab in advanced cancers. With regard to the full study: The costimulatory receptor OX40 (CD134) was targeted by ivuxolimab, a fully human IgG2 agonistic monoclonal antibody. Three dose-escalation patients achieved partial responses, one with hepatocellular carcinoma and two with cutaneous melanoma. Patients were allowed to have had prior anti-PD-1, anti-PD-L1 or anti-CTLA-4 therapy, and around 40% of the dose-escalation patients had previously received checkpoint inhibitors. Intravenous ivuxolimab was administered to patients every 2 weeks at six dose levels: 0.01, 0.1, 0.3, 1.5, 3 and 10 mg/kg. The dose-escalation cohort was roughly 80% male with a mean age of approximately 60 years, ranging from about 20 to 80. The monotherapy dose-escalation portion (N ≈ 52 patients) of the phase I ivuxolimab trial is reported in the paper. The point of sequencing TCRbeta in the periphery was to test whether ivuxolimab changed TCR sequence diversity and drove clonal T-cell expansion. Of the approximately 50 dose-escalation patients, hepatocellular carcinoma was present in around 20, melanoma in roughly 15, renal cell carcinoma in 9 and head and neck cancer in 9.

Reading the germline V gene gives CDR1 SNHLY and CDR2 FYNNEI. V is reduced by 1 base and J by 0 bases, leaving a spacing of 10 bases between them. The cysteine opens and the phenylalanine closes a CDR3 of 16 amino acids. Only the CDR3 portion is preserved as DNA: 48 bases, with reading frame beginning at the first base. The trial excluded patients who had a history of autoimmune disease or were on systemic immunosuppression. Peripheral blood for TCR sequencing was collected from all dose cohorts at baseline, on cycle 4 day 1, and on cycle 7 day 1. Samples were obtained from an open-label, multicenter, first-in-human phase I dose-escalation trial of ivuxolimab. Adults with locally advanced or metastatic melanoma, renal cell carcinoma, hepatocellular carcinoma or head and neck squamous cell carcinoma were enrolled in the trial. Before TCR sequencing, CD4+ T cells and CD8+ T cells were sorted from peripheral blood as separate populations.

General study outcomes and caveats: Low levels of normalized T-cell clonal expansion were also seen in some nonresponding patients. After ivuxolimab, CD8+ T cells had more expanded clones than CD4+ T cells on average. Antigen specificity was not determined for the clonally expanded peripheral T cells. Clonal expansion of both CD4+ and CD8+ blood T cells was observed from baseline to week 6 at doses 0.1 to 3.0 mg/kg. In the 0.1-3.0 mg/kg groups, partial responders had among the lowest normalized peripheral clonal expansion, particularly in CD8+ T cells.

Genomic DNA was extracted from sorted cells for sequencing of the TCRbeta CDR3 region. The immunoSEQ Assay was used for sequencing of TCRbeta CDR3 regions. TCRdb took this table from immuneACCESS and kept in-frame rearrangements with V and J called. Such tables lack part of the clones; where checked against another copy, unresolved V genes explain under half of the gap, and the rest is unexplained. Recorded for this sample are roughly 80,000 clones; around 86% of them occurred a single time. 5.5% to 6.5% of the sample goes to the ten largest clones. The receptor's source is an adult with an advanced solid tumor such as melanoma, head and neck, liver or kidney cancer. The chain is encoded by TRBV2 joined to TRBJ1-5; TRBD1 might be the D gene, on 5 matching bases. The sample here was CD4+ or CD8+ T cells sorted from blood, taken in a trial of the OX40 agonist ivuxolimab. The DNA sequence reads TGTGCCAGCAGTGAAGGGGGACGACGTAGCAATCAGCCCCAGCATTTT. It specifies CASSEGGRRSNQPQHF.